This T cell receptor beta chain was obtained from a study of human T cells and chemical hapten exposure. In the study overall: Sensitization employed 2% DPC on approximately 2 cm by approximately 2 cm of upper inner arm skin. Patch testing was performed with 0.01% DPC on the upper back, with reading at 6 days. Patients, predominantly female, presented with alopecia areata, totalis or universalis.

Regarding time point: pre-sensitization, week 0. Treatment noted: therapeutic diphenylcyclopropenone sensitization with weekly scalp DPC. Germline V CDR1 and CDR2: MNHEY, SVGAGI. The trim removed 6 bases at V and 8 bases at J, leaving 8 bases unmatched. There are 14 residues in the CDR3. A few counts support this clonotype. Its antigen is unidentified. Points from the study as a whole: Positively correlated with patch test score were the counts of PT1 expanded TCRs.

TCRdb reprocessed the RACE reads via MiXCR and lists one record per CDR3 protein. This sample has more than 250,000 distinct CDR3 sequences; roughly 7.4% occur once, and the top ten carry 1.2%. The sequenced sample was whole blood, obtained in connection with sensitization to the hapten diphenylcyclopropenone (DPC). The clonotype originates from a man between 18 and 35 years old with alopecia areata. Some clones in this sample may be carry-over from other donors' samples. The chain combines TRBV6-5 with TRBJ1-4; 8 bases are a match to TRBD1. CDR3 sequence: CASSSTGAREKLFF. The CDR3 nucleotides read TGTGCCAGCAGCTCGACAGGGGCAAGGGAAAAACTGTTTTTT.